The text below deals with one T cell receptor (beta chain). No antigen is known for it. Clones were sequenced by immunoSEQ multiplex PCR, and TCRdb holds only the in-frame ones, with some missing. The sample has 80,000 or so clones; less than 95% are singletons. Baseline was the first blood sampling point, followed by cycle 4 day 1 and cycle 7 day 1. This specimen comes from a study of OX40 agonist ivuxolimab in advanced cancers. The V gene's germline CDR1 is SGHAT and CDR2 FQNNGV. V lost 0 bases, J lost 6 bases, and 12 bases lay in between. The CDR3 is made up of 15 amino acids. The study's findings and limits: Patients with a partial response at 0.1-3.0 mg/kg had among the lowest clonal expansion. At 0.1 to 3.0 mg/kg and by week 6, clonal expansion occurred in CD4+ and CD8+ blood T cells.

The chain recombines TRBV11-2 with TRBJ1-5; D might be TRBD1 (6 bases). The material sequenced was CD4+ or CD8+ T cells sorted from blood, taken in a trial of the OX40 agonist ivuxolimab. This receptor was identified in an adult with an advanced solid tumor such as melanoma, head and neck, liver or kidney cancer. CDR3 DNA sequence: TGTGCCAGCAGCTTAGACAGGGTAGGGGGTCAGCCCCAGCATTTT. The encoded protein is CASSLDRVGGQPQHF.